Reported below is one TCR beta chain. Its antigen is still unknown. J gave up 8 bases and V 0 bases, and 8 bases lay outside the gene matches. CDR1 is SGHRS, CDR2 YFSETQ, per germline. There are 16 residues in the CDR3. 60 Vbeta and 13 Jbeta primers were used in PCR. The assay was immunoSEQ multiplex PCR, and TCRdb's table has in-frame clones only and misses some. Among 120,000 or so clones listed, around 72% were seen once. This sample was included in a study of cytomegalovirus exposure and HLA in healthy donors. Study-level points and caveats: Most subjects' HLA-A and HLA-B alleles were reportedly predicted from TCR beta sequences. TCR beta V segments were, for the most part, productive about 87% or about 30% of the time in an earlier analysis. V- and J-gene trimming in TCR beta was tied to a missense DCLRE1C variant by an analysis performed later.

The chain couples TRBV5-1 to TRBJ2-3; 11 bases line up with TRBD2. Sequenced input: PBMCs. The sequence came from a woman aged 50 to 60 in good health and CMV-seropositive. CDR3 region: CASSLGLAGGHGTQYF. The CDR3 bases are TGCGCCAGCAGCTTGGGGCTAGCGGGGGGCCATGGTACGCAGTATTTT.